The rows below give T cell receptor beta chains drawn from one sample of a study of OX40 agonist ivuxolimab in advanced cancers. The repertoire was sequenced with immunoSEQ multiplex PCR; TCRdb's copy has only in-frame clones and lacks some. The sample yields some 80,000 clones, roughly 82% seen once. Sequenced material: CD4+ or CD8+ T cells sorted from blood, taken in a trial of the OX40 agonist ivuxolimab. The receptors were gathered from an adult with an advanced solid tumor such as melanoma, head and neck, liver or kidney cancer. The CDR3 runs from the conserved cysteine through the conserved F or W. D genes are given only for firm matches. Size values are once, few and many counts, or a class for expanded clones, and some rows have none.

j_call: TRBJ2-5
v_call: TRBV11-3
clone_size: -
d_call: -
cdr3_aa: CASSLTRVQETQYF
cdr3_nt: TGTGCCAGCAGCTTAACGCGGGTCCAAGAGACCCAGTACTTC

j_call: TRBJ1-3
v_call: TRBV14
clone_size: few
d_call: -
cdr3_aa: CASSPGSSAGNTIYF
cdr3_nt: TGTGCCAGCAGTCCAGGGAGTTCCGCAGGAAACACCATATATTTT

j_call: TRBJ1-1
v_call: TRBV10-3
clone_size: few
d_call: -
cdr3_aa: CAISDRGGTEAFF
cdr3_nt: TGTGCCATCAGTGACAGGGGCGGCACTGAAGCTTTCTTT

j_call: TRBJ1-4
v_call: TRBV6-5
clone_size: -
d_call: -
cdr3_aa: CASSYRRDEKLFF
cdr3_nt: TGTGCCAGCAGTTACCGGAGGGATGAAAAACTGTTTTTT

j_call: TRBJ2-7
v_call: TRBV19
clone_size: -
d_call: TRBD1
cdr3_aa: CASSTGTGGPYEQYF
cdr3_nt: TGTGCCAGTAGTACCGGGACAGGGGGCCCTTACGAGCAGTACTTC

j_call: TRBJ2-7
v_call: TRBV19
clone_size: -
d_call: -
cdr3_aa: CASKKSDTYEQYF
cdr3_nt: TGTGCCAGTAAGAAATCTGATACCTACGAGCAGTACTTC

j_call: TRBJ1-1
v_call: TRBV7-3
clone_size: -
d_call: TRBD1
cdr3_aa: CASSLRQGPSTEAFF
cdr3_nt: TGTGCCAGCAGCCTCCGACAGGGACCGAGCACTGAAGCTTTCTTT

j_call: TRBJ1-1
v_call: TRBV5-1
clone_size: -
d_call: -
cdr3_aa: CASSAEQGTNTEAFF
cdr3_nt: TGCGCCAGCAGCGCCGAACAGGGCACGAACACTGAAGCTTTCTTT

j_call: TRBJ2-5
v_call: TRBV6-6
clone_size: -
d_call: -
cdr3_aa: CASSYGQETQYF
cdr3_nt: TGTGCCAGCAGTTACGGTCAAGAGACCCAGTACTTC

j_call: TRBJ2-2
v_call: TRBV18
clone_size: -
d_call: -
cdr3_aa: CASSPPGAGELFF
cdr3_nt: TGTGCCAGCTCACCACCGGGGGCCGGGGAGCTGTTTTTT

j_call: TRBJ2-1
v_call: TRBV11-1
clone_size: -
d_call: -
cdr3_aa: CASSPRRTYNEQFF
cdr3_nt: TGTGCCAGCAGCCCTCGGAGGACTTACAATGAGCAGTTCTTC

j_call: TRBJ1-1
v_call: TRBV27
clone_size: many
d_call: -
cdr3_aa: CASSFGGSGNTEAFF
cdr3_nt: TGTGCCAGCAGTTTCGGGGGGTCTGGGAACACTGAAGCTTTCTTT

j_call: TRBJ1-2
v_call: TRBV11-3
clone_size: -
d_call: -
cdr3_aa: CASSLIHLDYGYTF
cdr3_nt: TGTGCCAGCAGCTTAATCCACCTAGACTATGGCTACACCTTC

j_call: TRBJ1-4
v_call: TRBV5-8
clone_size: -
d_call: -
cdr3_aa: CASSLGGLGNEKLFF
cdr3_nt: TGTGCCAGCAGCTTGGGAGGGTTGGGGAATGAAAAACTGTTTTTT

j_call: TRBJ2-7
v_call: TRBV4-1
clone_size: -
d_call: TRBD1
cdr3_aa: CASSQISRQGHYEQYF
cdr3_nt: TGCGCCAGCAGCCAAATCTCAAGACAGGGACATTACGAGCAGTACTTC

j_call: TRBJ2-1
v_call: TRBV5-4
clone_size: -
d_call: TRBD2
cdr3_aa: CASSLVIGGRNNEQFF
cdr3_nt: TGTGCCAGCAGCTTGGTGATCGGGGGGAGAAACAATGAGCAGTTCTTC

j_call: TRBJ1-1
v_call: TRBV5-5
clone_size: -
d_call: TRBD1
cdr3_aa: CASSLGDRGIRTEAFF
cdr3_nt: TGTGCCAGCAGCTTGGGAGACAGGGGAATACGGACTGAAGCTTTCTTT

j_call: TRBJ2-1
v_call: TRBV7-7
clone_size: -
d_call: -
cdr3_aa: CASSFLGGTNNEQFF
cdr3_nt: TGTGCTAGCAGCTTCCTAGGGGGTACTAACAATGAGCAGTTCTTC

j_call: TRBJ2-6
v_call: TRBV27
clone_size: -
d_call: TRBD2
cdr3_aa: CASRMWAGDPYSGANVLTF
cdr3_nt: TGTGCCAGCAGAATGTGGGCGGGGGACCCTTACTCTGGGGCCAACGTCCTGACTTTC

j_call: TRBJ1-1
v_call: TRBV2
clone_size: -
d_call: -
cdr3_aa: CASIPLYSEAFF
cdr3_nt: TGTGCCAGCATACCCCTTTATTCCGAAGCTTTCTTT

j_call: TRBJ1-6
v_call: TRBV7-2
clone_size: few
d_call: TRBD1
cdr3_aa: CASSPRQGQVINSPLHF
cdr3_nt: TGTGCCAGCAGCCCCCGACAGGGACAAGTGATTAATTCACCCCTCCACTTT

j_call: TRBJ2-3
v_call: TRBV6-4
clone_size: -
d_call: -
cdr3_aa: CASRLGGTDTQYF
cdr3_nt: TGTGCCAGCAGACTAGGGGGCACAGATACGCAGTATTTT

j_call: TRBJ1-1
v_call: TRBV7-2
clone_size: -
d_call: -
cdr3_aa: CASSTQYRVGAFF
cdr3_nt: TGTGCCAGCAGCACCCAGTACAGGGTAGGAGCTTTCTTT

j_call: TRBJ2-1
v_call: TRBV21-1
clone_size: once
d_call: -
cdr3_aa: CASSKVGGRGRDETNEQFF
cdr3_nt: TGTGCCAGCAGCAAAGTAGGGGGTAGGGGGCGCGACGAAACCAATGAGCAGTTCTTC

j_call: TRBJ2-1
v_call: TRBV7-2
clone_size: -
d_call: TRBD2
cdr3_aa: CASSPDLAGGLNEQFF
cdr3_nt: TGTGCCAGCAGCCCAGATCTAGCGGGAGGCCTCAATGAGCAGTTCTTC

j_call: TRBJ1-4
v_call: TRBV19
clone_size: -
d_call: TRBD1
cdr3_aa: CASSPGQSNEKLFF
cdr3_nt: TGTGCCAGTAGCCCGGGACAGAGTAATGAAAAACTGTTTTTT

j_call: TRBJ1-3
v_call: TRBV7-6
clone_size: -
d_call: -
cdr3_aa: CASSGTGNTIYF
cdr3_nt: TGTGCCAGCAGCGGTACAGGAAACACCATATATTTT

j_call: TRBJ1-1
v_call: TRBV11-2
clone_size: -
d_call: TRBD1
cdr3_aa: CASSGYRGVNTEAFF
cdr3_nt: TGTGCCAGCAGCGGTTACAGGGGCGTGAACACTGAAGCTTTCTTT

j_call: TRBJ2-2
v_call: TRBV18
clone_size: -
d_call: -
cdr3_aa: CASSRLDTGELFF
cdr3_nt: TGTGCCAGCTCACGACTGGACACCGGGGAGCTGTTTTTT

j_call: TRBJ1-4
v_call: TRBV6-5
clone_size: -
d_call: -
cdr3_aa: CASSYSGTSNEKLFF
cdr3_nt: TGTGCCAGCAGTTACTCCGGGACTTCGAACGAAAAACTGTTTTTT

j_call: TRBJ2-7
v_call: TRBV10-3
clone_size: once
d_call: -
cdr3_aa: CAAAAAPSEQYF
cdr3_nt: TGTGCCGCCGCTGCGGCCCCGAGTGAGCAGTACTTC

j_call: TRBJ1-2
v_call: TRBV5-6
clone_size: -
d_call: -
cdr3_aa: CASSLTAYGYTF
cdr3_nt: TGTGCCAGCAGCTTGACAGCTTATGGCTACACCTTC

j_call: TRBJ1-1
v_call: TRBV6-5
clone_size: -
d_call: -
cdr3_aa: CASRRNGNGNTEAFF
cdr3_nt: TGTGCCAGCAGACGAAACGGAAATGGGAACACTGAAGCTTTCTTT

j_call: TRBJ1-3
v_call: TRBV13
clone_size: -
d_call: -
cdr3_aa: CASSSRDLVSGNTIYF
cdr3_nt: TGTGCCAGCAGCTCCCGGGACTTAGTCTCTGGAAACACCATATATTTT

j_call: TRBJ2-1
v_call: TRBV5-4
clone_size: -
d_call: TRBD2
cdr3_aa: CASSHRTSGRAGEQFF
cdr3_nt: TGTGCCAGCAGCCATCGGACTAGCGGGAGGGCAGGTGAGCAGTTCTTC

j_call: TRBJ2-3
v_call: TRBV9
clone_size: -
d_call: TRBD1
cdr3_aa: CASSDEGQGFFLWDTQYF
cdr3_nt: TGTGCCAGCAGCGACGAGGGACAGGGGTTTTTTTTATGGGATACGCAGTATTTT

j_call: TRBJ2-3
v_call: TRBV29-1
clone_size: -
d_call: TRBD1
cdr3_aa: CSVAPGQSLSTDTQYF
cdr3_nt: TGCAGCGTCGCTCCGGGACAGAGTTTGAGCACAGATACGCAGTATTTT

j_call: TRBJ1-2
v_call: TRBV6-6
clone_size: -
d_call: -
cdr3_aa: CASSYGRGDLNYGYTF
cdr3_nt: TGTGCCAGCAGTTACGGCAGGGGAGACCTTAACTATGGCTACACCTTC

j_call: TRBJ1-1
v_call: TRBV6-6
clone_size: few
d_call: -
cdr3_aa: CASNLANTEAFF
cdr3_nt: TGTGCCAGCAATTTAGCGAACACTGAAGCTTTCTTT

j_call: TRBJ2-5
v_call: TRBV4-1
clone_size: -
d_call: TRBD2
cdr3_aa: CASSQGLAGGGETQYF
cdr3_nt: TGCGCCAGCAGCCAAGGACTAGCGGGGGGCGGAGAGACCCAGTACTTC

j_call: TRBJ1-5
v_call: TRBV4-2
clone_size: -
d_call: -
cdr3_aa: CASSQDERDQPQHF
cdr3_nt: TGTGCCAGCAGCCAAGATGAAAGGGACCAGCCCCAGCATTTT

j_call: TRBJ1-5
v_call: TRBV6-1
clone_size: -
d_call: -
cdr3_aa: CASSEDPGTQPQHF
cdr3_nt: TGTGCCAGCAGTGAAGATCCCGGGACTCAGCCCCAGCATTTT

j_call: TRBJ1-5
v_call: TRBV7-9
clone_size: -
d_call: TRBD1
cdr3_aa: CASSGQGLYQPQHF
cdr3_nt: TGTGCCAGCAGCGGACAGGGGCTATATCAGCCCCAGCATTTT

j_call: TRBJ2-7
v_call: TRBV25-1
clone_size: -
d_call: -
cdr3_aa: CASSFQGGSYEQYF
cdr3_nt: TGTGCCAGCAGTTTTCAGGGGGGCTCCTACGAGCAGTACTTC

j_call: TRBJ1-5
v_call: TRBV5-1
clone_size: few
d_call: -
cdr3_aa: CASSLGGYQPQHF
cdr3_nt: TGCGCCAGCAGCCTGGGGGGCTATCAGCCCCAGCATTTT

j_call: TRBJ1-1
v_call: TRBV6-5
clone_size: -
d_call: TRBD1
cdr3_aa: CASSLQRDRKAFF
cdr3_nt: TGTGCCAGCTCCCTCCAAAGGGACAGAAAAGCTTTCTTT

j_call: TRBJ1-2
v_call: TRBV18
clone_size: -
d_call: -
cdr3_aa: CASSRNRGEDNYGYTF
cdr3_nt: TGTGCCAGCTCACGGAACCGAGGGGAAGATAACTATGGCTACACCTTC

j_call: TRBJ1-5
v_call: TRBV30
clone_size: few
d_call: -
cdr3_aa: CAWSADSNQPQHF
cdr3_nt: TGTGCCTGGAGTGCCGATAGCAATCAGCCCCAGCATTTT

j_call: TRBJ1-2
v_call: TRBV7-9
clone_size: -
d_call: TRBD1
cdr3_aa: CASSPGQGYYGYTF
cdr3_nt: TGTGCCAGCAGCCCCGGACAGGGCTACTATGGCTACACCTTC

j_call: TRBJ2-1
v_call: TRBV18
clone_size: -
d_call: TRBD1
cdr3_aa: CASSPLGQGGINEQFF
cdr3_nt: TGTGCCAGCTCACCGCTGGGACAGGGGGGGATCAATGAGCAGTTCTTC

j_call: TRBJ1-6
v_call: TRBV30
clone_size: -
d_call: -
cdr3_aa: CAWSVFTGANSPLHF
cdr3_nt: TGTGCCTGGAGTGTATTTACGGGGGCAAATTCACCCCTCCACTTT

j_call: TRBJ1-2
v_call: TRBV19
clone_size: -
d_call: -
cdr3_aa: CASSISPTRDYGYTF
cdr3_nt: TGTGCCAGTAGTATTTCCCCCACTCGGGACTATGGCTACACCTTC

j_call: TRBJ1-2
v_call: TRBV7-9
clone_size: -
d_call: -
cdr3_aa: CASSKQGNNYGYTF
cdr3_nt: TGTGCCAGCAGCAAACAGGGTAATAACTATGGCTACACCTTC

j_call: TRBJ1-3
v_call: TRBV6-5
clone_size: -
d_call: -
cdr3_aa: CASSRTVGGNTIYF
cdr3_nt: TGTGCCAGCAGTAGGACGGTGGGTGGAAACACCATATATTTT

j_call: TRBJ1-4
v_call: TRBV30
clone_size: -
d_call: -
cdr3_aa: CAWSAPLGEKLFF
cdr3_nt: TGTGCCTGGAGCGCTCCCTTGGGTGAAAAACTGTTTTTT

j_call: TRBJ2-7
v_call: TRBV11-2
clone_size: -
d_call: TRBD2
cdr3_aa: CASSSAGGLPSYEQYF
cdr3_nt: TGTGCCAGCAGCTCAGCGGGAGGGCTTCCCTCCTACGAGCAGTACTTC

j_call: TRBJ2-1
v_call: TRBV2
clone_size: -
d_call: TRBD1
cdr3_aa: CASRGQYNEQFF
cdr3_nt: TGTGCCAGCAGGGGACAGTACAATGAGCAGTTCTTC

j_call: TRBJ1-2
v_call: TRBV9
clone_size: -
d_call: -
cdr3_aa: CASSSQENGYTF
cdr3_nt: TGTGCCAGCAGCTCCCAGGAAAATGGCTACACCTTC

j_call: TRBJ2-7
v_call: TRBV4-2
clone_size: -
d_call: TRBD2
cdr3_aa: CASSQDSGRAPEQYF
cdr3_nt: TGTGCCAGCAGCCAAGATAGCGGGAGGGCTCCCGAGCAGTACTTC